The 19 T cell receptor beta chains below come from one sample, sequenced in a study of a mutant IDH1 vaccine in newly diagnosed glioma. The antigens of these receptors remain unknown. Assay: immunoSEQ multiplex PCR; the TCRdb copy retains only in-frame clones and omits some. This table has tens of thousands of clones, around 92% appearing once. Described time point: week 35, safety follow-up. Doses consisted of 300 ug of mutant IDH1 20-mer peptide each, paired with topical imiquimod. Source: PBMCs, taken from a glioma patient whose treatment included an IDH1 peptide vaccine. The receptors were sampled from a man aged 45-65 years with glioma.

This chain links TRBV6-5 with TRBJ1-2; unclear D gene. Per germline, CDR1 MNHEY and CDR2 SVGAGI. V lost 8 bases to trimming and J lost 2 bases, with 18 bases between them. The CDR3 loop spans 15 amino acids. CDR3 loop: CASVGRRFLNYGYTF. The CDR3 DNA reads as TGTGCCAGCGTCGGACGTCGTTTCTTAAACTATGGCTACACCTTC.

The chain employs TRBV4-3 and TRBJ2-7, with D unresolved. The V and J ends lost 2 bases and 5 bases respectively, with 16 bases between them. This CDR3 contains 15 residues. Germline V gives CDR1 LGHNA, CDR2 YSLEER. DNA of the CDR3: TGCGCCAGCAGCCAATCGCTAGGTCTCCAAAACGAGCAGTACTTC. Translation gives CASSQSLGLQNEQYF.

The chain couples TRBV5-1 to TRBJ2-1, with TRBD1 as a possible D gene (6 bases). CDR1 is SGHRS, CDR2 YFSETQ, per germline. This CDR3 has 16 amino acids. V gave up 0 bases and J gave up 2 bases, with 12 bases separating them. The CDR3 spells CASSLALTGPYNEQFF. DNA for the CDR3: TGCGCCAGCAGCTTGGCCCTAACAGGGCCCTACAATGAGCAGTTCTTC. The variable domain in full, completed from reference TRBV5-1 and TRBJ2-1, reads KAGVTQTPRYLIKTRGQQVTLSCSPISGHRSVSWYQQTPGQGLQFLFEYFSETQRNKGNFPGRFSGRQFSNSRSEMNVSTLELGDSALYLCASSLALTGPYNEQFFGPGTRLTVL.

This sequence joins TRBV11-2 and TRBJ2-1, with TRBD2 matching 8 bases. The J segment lost 4 bases and the V segment lost 1 base, leaving 0 bases of the junction unmatched. The CDR3 consists of 14 residues. Germline V gene lookup returns CDR1 SGHAT and CDR2 FQNNGV. The DNA of the CDR3 is TGTGCCAGCAGCTTAGTAGCGGGGTACAATGAGCAGTTCTTC. It translates to CASSLVAGYNEQFF.

This chain connects TRBV4-1 to TRBJ2-1; tentatively, D is TRBD1 or TRBD2 (5 bases each). This CDR3 is 16 amino acids long. The ends were cut back, 3 bases at V and 6 bases at J, with 18 bases in the middle. CDR1 and CDR2 (germline): MGHRA, YSYEKL. The CDR3 loop reads CASSHVVRGPSNEQFF. The DNA of the CDR3 is TGCGCCAGCAGCCATGTGGTCCGGGGACCCTCCAATGAGCAGTTCTTC.

This chain links TRBV11-1 with TRBJ1-1; TRBD1 might be the D (5 bases). V was pared by 7 bases and J by 1 base, with 13 bases between. The CDR3 consists of 14 residues. Per germline, CDR1 SGHAT and CDR2 FQDESV (reference sequence). CDR3: CASKGRMKNTEAFF. CDR3 nucleotide sequence: TGTGCCAGCAAGGGGAGGATGAAGAACACTGAAGCTTTCTTT.

The rearrangement uses TRBV21-1 and TRBJ1-5; TRBD1 reflects the table's D call only, with no check against the DNA. TRBV21-1 is reported as a pseudogene. This CDR3 comprises 15 residues. CDR3 loop: CASGTGQYSNQPQHF. The CDR3 DNA reads as TGTGCCAGCGGCACCGGACAGTATAGCAATCAGCCCCAGCATTTT.

The rearrangement joins TRBV7-9 to TRBJ1-5, with D perhaps matching TRBD1 (6 bases). Germline loops: CDR1 SEHNR, CDR2 FQNEAQ (reference sequence). The CDR3 is 15 residues long. The V end was cut by 0 bases, the J end by 4 bases, with 10 bases between. The CDR3 bases are TGTGCCAGCAGCTTAGCGGGGGGCATTAATCAGCCCCAGCATTTT. Protein product: CASSLAGGINQPQHF.

In DNA, the CDR3 is TGTGCCAGCAGCTTGGAAACCCAGTACTTC. Amino acids: CASSLETQYF. The genes are TRBV2 and TRBJ2-5; D is ambiguous. Between the trimmed V and J ends, which lost 6 bases and 8 bases, there was a span of 7 bases. The germline CDR1 and CDR2 sequences are SNHLY and FYNNEI. CDR3 length: 10 amino acids.

The gene calls are TRBV7-2 and TRBJ1-6, with 7 bases lining up with TRBD1. This CDR3 is built from 16 residues. Germline V lookup: CDR1 SGHTA, CDR2 FQGNSA. V dropped 7 bases and J dropped 7; count of bases not matched to a gene: 13. CDR3 in DNA: TGTGCCAGCAACGAATGGGGAGGGGGCCAGAATTCACCCCTCCACTTT. Amino acids: CASNEWGGGQNSPLHF.

About this clone: Additional DNA sequences in this sample encode the identical CDR3. The rearrangement uses TRBV7-9 and TRBJ1-4; 7 nucleotides agree with TRBD1. Germline V gives CDR1 SEHNR, CDR2 FQNEAQ (reference sequence). The CDR3 covers 12 residues. With V trimmed by 8 bases and J by 5 bases, 2 bases remained unmatched. The CDR3: CASRRGNEKLFF. Here the CDR3 DNA reads TGTGCCAGCCGCAGGGGGAATGAAAAACTGTTTTTT. The whole variable domain, filled in from reference TRBV7-9 and TRBJ1-4, reads DTGVSQNPRHKITKRGQNVTFRCDPISEHNRLYWYRQTLGQGPEFLTYFQNEAQLEKSRLLSDRFSAERPKGSFSTLEIQRTEQGDSAMYLCASRRGNEKLFFGSGTQLSVL.

This clone was seen only once. The V and J genes are TRBV2 and TRBJ2-4, with 10 bases aligning to TRBD2. The germline V gene has CDR1 SNHLY and CDR2 FYNNEI. The CDR3 contains 16 residues. V lost 6 bases and J lost 7; bases outside the gene matches: 12. CDR3 in amino acids: CASRSRTSGGGNIQYF. The CDR3 nucleotides are TGTGCCAGCAGGTCAAGGACTAGCGGAGGGGGGAACATTCAGTACTTC.

The chain combines TRBV27 with TRBJ2-5; D perhaps matches TRBD1 (6 bases). The CDR3 totals 15 residues. CDR1 is MNHEY, CDR2 SMNVEV, per germline (reference sequence). V gave up 6 bases and J gave up 2 bases, with 16 bases separating them. The DNA of the CDR3 is TGTGCCAGCAGCGAGGGCAGGGGAGCGCAAGAGACCCAGTACTTC. This translates into CASSEGRGAQETQYF.

The chain couples TRBV5-8 to TRBJ1-1; D not certain. The V and J ends lost 5 bases and 3 bases respectively, with 17 bases between them. This CDR3 has 15 residues. Germline assignment: CDR1 SGHTS and CDR2 YDEGEE. DNA for the CDR3: TGTGCCAGCAGGTTGAGGGCGAGGCAATACACTGAAGCTTTCTTT. It is translated as CASRLRARQYTEAFF.

The chain is built from TRBV30 and TRBJ2-1; D is unclear. The germline CDR1 and CDR2 sequences are GTSNPN and SVGIG (reference sequence). The CDR3 is 11 residues long. The V end lost 3 bases, the J end lost 6 bases, and 6 bases lay between the germline ends. The CDR3 reads CAWRVSNEQFF. DNA of the CDR3: TGTGCCTGGAGGGTCTCCAATGAGCAGTTCTTC.

The rearrangement uses TRBV14 and TRBJ1-6, with D possibly TRBD1 on 6 matching bases. Germline V lookup: CDR1 SGHDN, CDR2 FVKESK. V dropped 6 bases and J dropped 9 bases, with 12 bases sitting between them. This CDR3 comprises 13 residues. CDR3 nucleotides: TGTGCCAGCAGTCGACTAGGGGGTTCACCCCTCCACTTT. The encoded protein is CASSRLGGSPLHF.

The chain links TRBV6-1 to TRBJ2-1, with TRBD2 identical over 9 bases. V shed 8 bases, J shed 15 bases, and the junction held 14 bases outside the gene matches. The CDR3 extends over 13 amino acids. The germline V gene has CDR1 MNHNS and CDR2 SASEGT. Here the CDR3 reads CASGASVAGDWFF. The CDR3 DNA reads TGTGCCAGCGGCGCCTCCGTAGCGGGAGATTGGTTCTTC.

To note about this clone: The sample contains more than one DNA sequence encoding this CDR3. The J gene is TRBJ2-2, the V gene TRBV2; TRBD1 matches at 8 bases. The V and J ends lost 7 bases and 2 bases, in that order; junction bases with no gene match: 12. The germline CDR1 and CDR2 sequences are SNHLY and FYNNEI. This CDR3 region has 17 residues. The CDR3: CASTETGVDINTGELFF. In DNA, the CDR3 is TGTGCCAGCACGGAGACAGGGGTGGACATCAACACCGGGGAGCTGTTTTTT.

This sequence joins TRBV5-1 and TRBJ1-2; maybe TRBD1 (5 bases). The length of the CDR3 is 13 residues. V was clipped by 4 bases and J by 8 bases, with 15 bases between them. Looked up from germline, CDR1 is SGHRS and CDR2 is YFSETQ. In DNA, the CDR3 is TGCGCCAGCAGCCCGGACGCTCAGGGAGGCTACACCTTC. It encodes CASSPDAQGGYTF.